The rows below give T cell receptor beta chains drawn from one sample of a study of CD8 T cells in Susac syndrome. TCRdb re-derived calls from the immunoSEQ multiplex PCR reads in MiXCR, one entry per CDR3 protein. The table includes about 170,000 distinct CDR3 sequences, approximately 95% detected once. The specimen was CD4+ T cells from PBMCs. The receptors come from a human donor with multiple sclerosis. Each CDR3 is given with its conserved first and last residue. The D gene is left open where the match is weak. Clone size, where shown, is once, few, many, or a class for clones that have expanded.

-,-,TRBV29-1,TRBJ2-5,TGCAGCGTCAGTGCCAGGGAAGAGACCCAGTACTTC,CSVSAREETQYF
-,-,TRBV6-1,TRBJ1-1,TGTGCCAGCAGTGCATACCCCGAGGGAATGAACACTGAAGCTTTCTTT,CASSAYPEGMNTEAFF
-,TRBD1,TRBV20-1,TRBJ2-3,TGCAGTGCTACCTCCGAGGGGGCTACAGATACGCAGTATTTT,CSATSEGATDTQYF
-,-,TRBV7-3,TRBJ2-2,TGTGCCAGCAGCTTGTCAGGGGACACCGGGGAGCTGTTTTTT,CASSLSGDTGELFF
once,TRBD1,TRBV25-1,TRBJ2-2,TGTGCCAGCGGACAGGAGAACACCGGGGAGCTGTTTTTT,CASGQENTGELFF
-,-,TRBV12-3/TRBV12-4,TRBJ2-1,TGTGCCAGCAGTTTACGGGGTGGGCAGTTCTTC,CASSLRGGQFF
-,-,TRBV6-1,TRBJ2-5,TGTGCCAGCAATTTTAGGCAGCAAGAGACCCAGTACTTC,CASNFRQQETQYF
-,TRBD1,TRBV2,TRBJ2-7,TGTGCCAGCAGTGGACAGGGGGTTACGTACGAGCAGTACTTC,CASSGQGVTYEQYF
-,TRBD1,TRBV6-5,TRBJ1-6,TGTGCCAGCAGTTACTCCGGGACAGGACCCCCTTATTTGGGTTCACCCCTCCACTTT,CASSYSGTGPPYLGSPLHF
many,-,TRBV5-1,TRBJ2-6,TGTGCCAGCAGCTTAGGTGGCTCTGGGGCCAACGTCCTGACTTTC,CASSLGGSGANVLTF
once,-,TRBV5-1,TRBJ2-6,TGCGCCAGCACCTTCTCCGATTACTCTGGGGCCAACGTCCTGACTTTC,CASTFSDYSGANVLTF
-,TRBD1,TRBV29-1,TRBJ1-1,TGCAGCGTGCTGGCCAGGGGGGGCACTGAAGCTTTCTTT,CSVLARGGTEAFF
-,TRBD1,TRBV20-1,TRBJ1-1,TGCAGTGCGCCGACAGGGATCGTCGGTGTGAACACTGAAGCTTTCTTT,CSAPTGIVGVNTEAFF